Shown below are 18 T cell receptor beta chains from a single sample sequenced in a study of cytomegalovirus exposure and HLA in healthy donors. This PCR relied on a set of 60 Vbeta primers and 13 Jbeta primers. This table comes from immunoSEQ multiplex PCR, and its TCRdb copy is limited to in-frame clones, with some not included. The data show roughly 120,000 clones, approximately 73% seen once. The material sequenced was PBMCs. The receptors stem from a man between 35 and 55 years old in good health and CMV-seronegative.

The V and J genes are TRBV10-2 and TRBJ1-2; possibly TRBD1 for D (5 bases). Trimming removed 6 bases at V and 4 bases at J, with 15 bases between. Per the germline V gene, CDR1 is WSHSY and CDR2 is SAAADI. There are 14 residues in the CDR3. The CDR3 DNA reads TGCGCCAGCAGCTCAGACAGAAGGCTCTATGGCTACACCTTC. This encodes CASSSDRRLYGYTF.

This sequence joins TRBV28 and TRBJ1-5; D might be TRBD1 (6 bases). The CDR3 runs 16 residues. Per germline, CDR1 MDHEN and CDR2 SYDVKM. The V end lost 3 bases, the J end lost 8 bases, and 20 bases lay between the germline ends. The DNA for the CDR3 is TGTGCCAGCAGTTTGTCCGGGACACCAAAACCGGAGCCCCAGCATTTT. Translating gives CASSLSGTPKPEPQHF.

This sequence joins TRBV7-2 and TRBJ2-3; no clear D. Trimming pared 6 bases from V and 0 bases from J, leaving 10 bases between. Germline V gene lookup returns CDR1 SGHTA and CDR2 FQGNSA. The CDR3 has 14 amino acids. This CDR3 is CASRQRASTDTQYF. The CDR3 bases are TGTGCCAGCAGGCAGCGTGCTAGCACAGATACGCAGTATTTT.

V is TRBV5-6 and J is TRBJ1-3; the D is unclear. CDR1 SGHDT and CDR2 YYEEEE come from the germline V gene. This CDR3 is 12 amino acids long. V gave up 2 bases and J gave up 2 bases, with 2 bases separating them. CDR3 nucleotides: TGTGCCAGCAGCTTTACTGGAAACACCATATATTTT. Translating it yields CASSFTGNTIYF.

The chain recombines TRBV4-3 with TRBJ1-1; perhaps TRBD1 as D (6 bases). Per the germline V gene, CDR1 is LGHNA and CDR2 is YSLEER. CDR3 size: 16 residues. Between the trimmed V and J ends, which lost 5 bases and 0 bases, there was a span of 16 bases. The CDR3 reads CASSLNGAGVNTEAFF. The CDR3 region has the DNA TGCGCCAGCAGCTTAAATGGGGCAGGGGTGAACACTGAAGCTTTCTTT.

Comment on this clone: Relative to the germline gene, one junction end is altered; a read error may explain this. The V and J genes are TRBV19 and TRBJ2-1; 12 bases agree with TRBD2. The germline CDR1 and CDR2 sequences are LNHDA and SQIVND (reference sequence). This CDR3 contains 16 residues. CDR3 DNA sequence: TGTGCCAGTAGCATAGCTAGCGGGGGGGCGGCTTATGAGCAGTTCTTC. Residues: CASSIASGGAAYEQFF. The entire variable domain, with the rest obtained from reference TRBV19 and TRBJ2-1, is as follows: DGGITQSPKYLFRKEGQNVTLSCEQNLNHDAMYWYRQDPGQGLRLIYYSQIVNDFQKGDIAEGYSVSREKKESFPLTVTSAQKNPTAFYLCASSIASGGAAYEQFFGPGTRLTVL.

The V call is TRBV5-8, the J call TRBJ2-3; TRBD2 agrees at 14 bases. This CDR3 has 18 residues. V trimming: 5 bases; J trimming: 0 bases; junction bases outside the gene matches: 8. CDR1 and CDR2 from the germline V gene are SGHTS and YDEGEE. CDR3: CASSPGLAGATSTDTQYF. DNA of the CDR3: TGTGCCAGCAGTCCGGGACTAGCGGGGGCCACTAGCACAGATACGCAGTATTTT. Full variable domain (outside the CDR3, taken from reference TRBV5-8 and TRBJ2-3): EAGVTQSPTHLIKTRGQQATLRCSPISGHTSVYWYQQALGLGLQFLLWYDEGEERNRGNFPPRFSGRQFPNYSSELNVNALELEDSALYLCASSPGLAGATSTDTQYFGPGTRLTVL.

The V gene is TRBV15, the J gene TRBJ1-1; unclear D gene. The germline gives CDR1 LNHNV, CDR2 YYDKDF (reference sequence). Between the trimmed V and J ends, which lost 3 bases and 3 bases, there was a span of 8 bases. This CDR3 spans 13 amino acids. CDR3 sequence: CATSSGEHTEAFF. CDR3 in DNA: TGTGCCACCAGCAGCGGGGAGCACACTGAAGCTTTCTTT.

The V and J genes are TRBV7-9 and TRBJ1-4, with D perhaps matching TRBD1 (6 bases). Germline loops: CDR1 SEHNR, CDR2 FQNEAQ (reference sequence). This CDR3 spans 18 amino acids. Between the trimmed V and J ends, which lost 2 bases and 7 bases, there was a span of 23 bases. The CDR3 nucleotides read TGTGCCAGCAGCTTAACAACCAAGGGGGAATCCCCAAGTGAAAAACTGTTTTTT. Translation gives CASSLTTKGESPSEKLFF.

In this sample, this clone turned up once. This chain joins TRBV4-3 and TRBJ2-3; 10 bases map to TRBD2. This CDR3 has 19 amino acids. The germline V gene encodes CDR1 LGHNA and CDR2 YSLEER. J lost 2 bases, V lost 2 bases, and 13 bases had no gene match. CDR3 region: CASSQSPGLASGVTDTQYF. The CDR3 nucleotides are TGCGCCAGCAGCCAAAGCCCGGGACTAGCGTCGGGTGTCACAGATACGCAGTATTTT.

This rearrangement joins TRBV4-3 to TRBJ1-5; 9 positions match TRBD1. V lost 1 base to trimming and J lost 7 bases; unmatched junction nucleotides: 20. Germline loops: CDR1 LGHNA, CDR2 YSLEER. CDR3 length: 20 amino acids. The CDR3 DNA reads TGCGCCAGCAGCCAAGTAGGCCCTCCCTCAGGGACAGGGAGCAGGCAGCCCCAGCATTTT. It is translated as CASSQVGPPSGTGSRQPQHF.

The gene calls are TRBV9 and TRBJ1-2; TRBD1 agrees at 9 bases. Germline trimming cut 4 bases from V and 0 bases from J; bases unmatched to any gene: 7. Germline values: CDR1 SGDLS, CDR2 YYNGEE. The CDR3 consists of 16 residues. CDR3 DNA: TGTGCCAGCAGCCCCACACGGACAGGGGCTAACTATGGCTACACCTTC. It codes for CASSPTRTGANYGYTF.

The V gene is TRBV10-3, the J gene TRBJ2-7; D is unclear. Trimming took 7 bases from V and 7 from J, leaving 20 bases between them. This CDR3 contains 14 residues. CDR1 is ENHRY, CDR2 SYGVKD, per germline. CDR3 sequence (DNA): TGTGCCATCACCGGAGACTCGTTGGATGGAGAGCAGTACTTC. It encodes CAITGDSLDGEQYF.

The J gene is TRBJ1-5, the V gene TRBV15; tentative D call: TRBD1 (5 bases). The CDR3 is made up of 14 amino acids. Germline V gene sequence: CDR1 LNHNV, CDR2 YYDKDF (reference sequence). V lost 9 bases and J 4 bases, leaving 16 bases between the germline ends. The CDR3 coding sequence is TGTGCCACTCGCCGGGGGGGAGGTAATCAGCCCCAGCATTTT. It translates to CATRRGGGNQPQHF.

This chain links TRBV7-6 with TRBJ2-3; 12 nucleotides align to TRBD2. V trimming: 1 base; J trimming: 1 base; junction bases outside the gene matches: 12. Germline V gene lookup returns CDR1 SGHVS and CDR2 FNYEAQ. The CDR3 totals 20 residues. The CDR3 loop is CASSLDLPSRTSGGTDTQYF. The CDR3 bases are TGTGCCAGCAGCTTAGATCTCCCCTCTCGGACTAGCGGGGGCACAGATACGCAGTATTTT.

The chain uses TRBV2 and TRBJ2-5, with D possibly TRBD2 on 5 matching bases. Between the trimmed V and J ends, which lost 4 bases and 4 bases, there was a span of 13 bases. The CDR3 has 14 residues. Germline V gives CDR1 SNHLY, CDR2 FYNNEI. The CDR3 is CASSVGSGRETQYF. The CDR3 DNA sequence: TGTGCCAGCAGTGTGGGCAGCGGACGAGAGACCCAGTACTTC.

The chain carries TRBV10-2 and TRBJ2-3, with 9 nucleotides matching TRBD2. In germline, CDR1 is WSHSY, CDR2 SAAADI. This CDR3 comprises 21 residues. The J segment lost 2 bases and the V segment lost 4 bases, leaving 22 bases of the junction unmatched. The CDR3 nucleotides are TGCGCCAGCAGTGTGCCGCCGCTAGCGGGGAGGACCAGTTACCTCACAGATACGCAGTATTTT. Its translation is CASSVPPLAGRTSYLTDTQYF.

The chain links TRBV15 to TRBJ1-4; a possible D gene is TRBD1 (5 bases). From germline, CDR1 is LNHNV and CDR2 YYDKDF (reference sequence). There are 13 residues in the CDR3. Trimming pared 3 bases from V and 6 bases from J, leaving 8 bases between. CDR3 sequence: CATSRRDYEKLFF. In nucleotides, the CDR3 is TGTGCCACCAGCAGGAGGGACTATGAAAAACTGTTTTTT. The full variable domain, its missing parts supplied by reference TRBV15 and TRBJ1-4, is DAMVIQNPRYQVTQFGKPVTLSCSQTLNHNVMYWYQQKSSQAPKLLFHYYDKDFNNEADTPDNFQSRRPNTSFCFLDIRSPGLGDTAMYLCATSRRDYEKLFFGSGTQLSVL.